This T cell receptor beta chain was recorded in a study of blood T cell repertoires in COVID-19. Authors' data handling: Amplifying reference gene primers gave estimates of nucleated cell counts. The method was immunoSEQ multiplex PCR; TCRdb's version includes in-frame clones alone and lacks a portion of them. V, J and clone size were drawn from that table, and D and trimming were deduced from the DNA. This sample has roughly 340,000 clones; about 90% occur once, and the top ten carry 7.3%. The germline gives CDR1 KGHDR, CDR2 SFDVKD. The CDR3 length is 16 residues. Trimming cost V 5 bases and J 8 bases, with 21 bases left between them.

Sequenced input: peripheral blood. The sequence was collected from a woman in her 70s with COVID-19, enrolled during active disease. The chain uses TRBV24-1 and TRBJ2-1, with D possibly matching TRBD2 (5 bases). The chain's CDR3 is CATSARDRTASDEQFF. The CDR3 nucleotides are TGTGCCACCAGTGCGAGGGATCGGACCGCCTCGGATGAGCAGTTCTTC.